The next 25 T cell receptor beta chains were all read from a single sample in a study of CD4 T cells in relation to SARS-CoV-2 and coronaviruses. Sequencing was performed with immunoSEQ multiplex PCR; in TCRdb, only in-frame clones are kept and a portion is missing. The sample holds 10,000 to 15,000 clones, around four fifths seen once. Unexposed donor CD4+ T cells date from 2011-2018, before the COVID-19 pandemic. The cells were cultured for around ten days before CD4+ T cells were isolated. Their antigen targets remain unknown. The sequenced sample consisted of CD4+ T cells from PBMCs, cultured in vitro. The receptors stem from a human donor in good health.

The chain is built from TRBV11-2 and TRBJ1-2; D is ambiguous. Germline V CDR1 and CDR2: SGHAT, FQNNGV. This CDR3 has 15 residues. Trimming cost V 5 bases and J 3 bases, with 16 bases left between them. The DNA for the CDR3 is TGTGCCAGCAGCCCGAGGGTCACCGAGGACTATGGCTACACCTTC. It yields the protein CASSPRVTEDYGYTF. Full variable domain (rest looked up from reference TRBV11-2 and TRBJ1-2): EAGVAQSPRYKIIEKRQSVAFWCNPISGHATLYWYQQILGQGPKLLIQFQNNGVVDDSQLPKDRFSAERLKGVDSTLKIQPAKLEDSAVYLCASSPRVTEDYGYTFGSGTRLTVV.

The V gene is TRBV5-5, the J gene TRBJ2-1; D might be TRBD2 (6 bases). V was cut by 2 bases and J by 0 bases, with 9 bases left in between. The CDR3 is made up of 15 amino acids. Germline values: CDR1 SGHKS, CDR2 YYEKEE (reference sequence). For the CDR3, the DNA is TGTGCCAGCAGCTTTGCGGGGATCTCCTACAATGAGCAGTTCTTC. Translated: CASSFAGISYNEQFF.

The chain is built from TRBV6-5 and TRBJ1-2; D call uncertain. V lost 6 bases and J 5 bases, leaving 19 bases between the germline ends. The CDR3 loop spans 15 amino acids. Germline values: CDR1 MNHEY, CDR2 SVGAGI. The CDR3 DNA reads as TGTGCCAGCAGGGTAAATTCACTGGGAGGGTATGGCTACACCTTC. Translation: CASRVNSLGGYGYTF.

CDR3 amino acids: CASTPDRHTEAFF. Written as DNA, the CDR3 is TGTGCCAGCACCCCGGACAGACACACTGAAGCTTTCTTT. The chain uses TRBV21-1 and TRBJ1-1; TRBD1 reflects the table's D call only, with no check against the DNA. TRBV21-1 is a pseudogene. CDR3 length equals 13 residues.

The chain couples TRBV5-4 to TRBJ2-3; TRBD2 is a possible D gene (6 bases). CDR1 SGHNT and CDR2 YYREEE come from the germline V gene (reference sequence). This CDR3 region has 14 residues. The V gene lost 2 bases and the J gene lost 3 bases, with 10 bases spanning the gap. The CDR3 loop is CASSFGGLTDTQYF. The CDR3 DNA reads TGTGCCAGCAGCTTCGGGGGATTGACAGATACGCAGTATTTT. Variable domain in full (rest from reference TRBV5-4 and TRBJ2-3): ETGVTQSPTHLIKTRGQQVTLRCSSQSGHNTVSWYQQALGQGPQFIFQYYREEENGRGNFPPRFSGLQFPNYSSELNVNALELDDSALYLCASSFGGLTDTQYFGPGTRLTVL.

The chain carries TRBV6-5 and TRBJ2-1; 11 bases are a match to TRBD2. Germline CDR1 reads MNHEY; CDR2 reads SVGAGI. V lost 7 bases and J lost 4; bases outside the gene matches: 6. The CDR3 length is 15 residues. The CDR3, as DNA: TGTGCCAGCACGGGGGGGACTAGCGGTTACAATGAGCAGTTCTTC. It specifies CASTGGTSGYNEQFF.

This clone turned up a few times. The V gene is TRBV10-2, the J gene TRBJ1-5; D is unresolved. Germline CDR1 reads WSHSY; CDR2 reads SAAADI. Trimming removed 2 bases from V and 0 bases from J, with 8 bases in between. There are 15 residues in the CDR3. The CDR3: CASSERLNSNQPQHF. DNA of the CDR3: TGCGCCAGCAGTGAGCGACTAAATAGCAATCAGCCCCAGCATTTT.

This chain uses TRBV27 with TRBJ1-5; TRBD1 agrees at 9 bases. V lost 6 bases to trimming and J lost 1 base; unmatched junction nucleotides: 10. The CDR3 sequence is 17 residues long. The germline gives CDR1 MNHEY, CDR2 SMNVEV (reference sequence). DNA for the CDR3: TGTGCCAGCAGACGAGGGACAGGGAGGGGGAGCAATCAGCCCCAGCATTTT. It is translated as CASRRGTGRGSNQPQHF.

CDR3 DNA sequence: TGTGCCAGCATCCCGACAGGGGGCGTAACCGGGGAGCTGTTTTTT. Translating it yields CASIPTGGVTGELFF. The chain combines TRBV6-5 with TRBJ2-2; 10 nucleotides match TRBD1. V gave up 7 bases and J gave up 5 bases; unmatched junction bases: 7. The CDR3 length is 15 residues. Germline V CDR1 and CDR2: MNHEY, SVGAGI.

The chain uses TRBV7-2 and TRBJ2-2; 9 nucleotides line up with TRBD2. J lost 3 bases, V lost 1 base, and 9 bases had no gene match. The CDR3 has 18 amino acids. Looked up from germline, CDR1 is SGHTA and CDR2 is FQGNSA. The chain's CDR3 is CASSLGGQRGVDTGELFF. In DNA, the CDR3 is TGTGCCAGCAGCTTAGGGGGCCAGCGGGGGGTTGACACCGGGGAGCTGTTTTTT.

The chain recombines TRBV19 with TRBJ2-1; 7 positions agree with TRBD1. The germline V gene has CDR1 LNHDA and CDR2 SQIVND (reference sequence). V dropped 3 bases and J dropped 0; count of bases not matched to a gene: 2. This CDR3 is built from 15 residues. DNA of the CDR3: TGTGCCAGTAGTATTGGGGACAGCTCCTACAATGAGCAGTTCTTC. Protein product: CASSIGDSSYNEQFF.

V and J are TRBV9 and TRBJ1-3; 8 positions agree with TRBD1. The length of the CDR3 is 17 residues. CDR1 and CDR2 from the germline V gene are SGDLS and YYNGEE. V lost 4 bases and J lost 5; bases outside the gene matches: 14. The DNA of the CDR3 is TGTGCCAGCAGCCCAGACCCCCCGACAGGGGTTCGAAACACCATATATTTT. Translated, it gives CASSPDPPTGVRNTIYF.

The chain couples TRBV5-5 to TRBJ1-2, with 9 bases that match TRBD1. The J segment lost 4 bases and the V segment lost 4 bases, leaving 5 bases of the junction unmatched. The CDR3 contains 14 residues. The germline V gene has CDR1 SGHKS and CDR2 YYEKEE (reference sequence). CDR3 amino acids: CASSATGGAYGYTF. In nucleotides, the CDR3 is TGTGCCAGCAGCGCCACAGGGGGCGCCTATGGCTACACCTTC.

The chain couples TRBV3-1 (or the pseudogene TRBV3-2) to TRBJ2-7; 9 positions agree with TRBD1. CDR1 is LGHDT, CDR2 YNNKEL, per germline (reference sequence). This CDR3 region has 13 residues. The junction had 2 bases not matched to a gene; V was cut back by 4 bases and J by 4 bases. In DNA form, the CDR3 reads TGTGCCAGCAGCCGACAGGGGGAGTACGAGCAGTACTTC. As protein: CASSRQGEYEQYF.

V usage is TRBV11-3 and J usage is TRBJ2-1; 12 nucleotides align to TRBD2. Germline V gene lookup returns CDR1 SGHNT and CDR2 YENEEA. CDR3 size: 15 residues. V lost 5 bases and J lost 4; bases outside the gene matches: 3. CDR3 loop: CASSPGLAGYNEQFF. The CDR3 nucleotides are TGTGCCAGCAGCCCGGGACTAGCGGGTTACAATGAGCAGTTCTTC.

The J gene is TRBJ2-7, the V gene TRBV13; TRBD1 is a possible D gene (6 bases). The CDR3 totals 15 residues. V was trimmed by 6 bases and J by 0 bases, leaving 15 bases between them. CDR1 and CDR2 (germline): PRHDT, FYEKMQ (reference sequence). For the CDR3, the DNA is TGTGCCAGCAGGGTGGCCCAGGGGAGCTCCTACGAGCAGTACTTC. This translates into CASRVAQGSSYEQYF.

This chain uses TRBV6-5 with TRBJ2-3; D uncertain. From germline, CDR1 is MNHEY and CDR2 SVGAGI. This CDR3 has 15 residues. The V and J ends lost 6 bases and 0 bases respectively, with 13 bases between them. Written as DNA, the CDR3 is TGTGCCAGCAGCCTGGAGAAGACTAGCACAGATACGCAGTATTTT. It translates to CASSLEKTSTDTQYF.

This clone was detected only once. J is TRBJ2-3 and V is TRBV5-1; 12 positions agree with TRBD2. The CDR3 sequence is 15 residues long. Germline CDR1 is SGHRS and CDR2 is YFSETQ. The trim removed 4 bases at V and 2 bases at J, leaving 2 bases unmatched. In DNA form, the CDR3 reads TGCGCCAGCAGCCGACTAGCGGGAGTCACAGATACGCAGTATTTT. Translation: CASSRLAGVTDTQYF.

The chain uses TRBV30 and TRBJ2-7; D perhaps matches TRBD2 (6 bases). Germline lookup yields CDR1 GTSNPN and CDR2 SVGIG (reference sequence). With 0 bases removed from V and 3 bases from J, the gap between germline ends came to 12 bases. The CDR3 is made up of 14 amino acids. The CDR3, as DNA: TGTGCCTGGAGTGTACGGTGGGGGGTCTACGAGCAGTACTTC. Encoded protein: CAWSVRWGVYEQYF. The full variable domain, with the rest looked up from reference TRBV30 and TRBJ2-7, is SQTIHQWPATLVQPVGSPLSLECTVEGTSNPNLYWYRQAAGRGLQLLFYSVGIGQISSEVPQNLSASRPQDRQFILSSKKLLLSDSGFYLCAWSVRWGVYEQYFGPGTRLTVT.

The chain uses TRBV13 and TRBJ1-6; D gene unclear. V dropped 0 bases and J dropped 4 bases, with 10 bases sitting between them. The germline CDR1 and CDR2 sequences are PRHDT and FYEKMQ (reference sequence). This CDR3 region has 16 residues. CDR3 sequence (DNA): TGTGCCAGCAGCTTAGGCCTCAACAGTTATAATTCACCCCTCCACTTT. Its protein product is CASSLGLNSYNSPLHF.

This chain links TRBV11-2 with TRBJ2-5, with D perhaps TRBD2 (6 bases). The V end lost 5 bases, the J end lost 3 bases, and 10 bases lay between the germline ends. Germline CDR1 reads SGHAT; CDR2 reads FQNNGV. The CDR3 runs 13 residues. DNA for the CDR3: TGTGCCAGCAGCCTCCGGACTAAAGAGACCCAGTACTTC. Its translation is CASSLRTKETQYF.

This sequence joins TRBV20-1 and TRBJ2-3; 12 bases fit TRBD2. This CDR3 has 15 residues. Germline CDR1 is DFQATT and CDR2 is SNEGSKA (reference sequence). Unmatched junction bases numbered 11, after V lost 3 bases and J lost 10 bases. The CDR3 sequence: CSASRASGGAGSQYF. The CDR3 DNA sequence: TGCAGTGCTAGTCGGGCTAGCGGGGGGGCCGGTTCGCAGTATTTT.

The CDR3 here is CAIRRDSEAFF. The CDR3 DNA reads TGTGCCATCAGGAGGGACAGTGAAGCTTTCTTT. This chain connects TRBV10-3 to TRBJ1-1, with 7 nucleotides matching TRBD1. The length of the CDR3 is 11 residues. Germline V gene lookup returns CDR1 ENHRY and CDR2 SYGVKD. V lost 6 bases to trimming and J lost 7 bases; unmatched junction nucleotides: 2.

This clone was found a few times. This chain connects TRBV6-5 to TRBJ1-5; weak D call: TRBD1 (6 bases). CDR1 and CDR2 (germline): MNHEY, SVGAGI. The CDR3 consists of 13 residues. V was pared by 0 bases and J by 9 bases, with 9 bases between. Written as DNA, the CDR3 is TGTGCCAGCAGTTACTCAGGAGGGGGGCCCCAGCATTTT. As protein: CASSYSGGGPQHF.

The chain couples TRBV4-3 to TRBJ2-1; 9 bases match TRBD2. Germline values: CDR1 LGHNA, CDR2 YSLEER. The CDR3 is 17 amino acids. Trimming cost V 0 bases and J 6 bases; bases outside gene matches: 9. This CDR3 is CASSQDKGASGVNEQFF. As DNA, the CDR3 is TGCGCCAGCAGCCAAGATAAGGGGGCTAGCGGGGTCAATGAGCAGTTCTTC.